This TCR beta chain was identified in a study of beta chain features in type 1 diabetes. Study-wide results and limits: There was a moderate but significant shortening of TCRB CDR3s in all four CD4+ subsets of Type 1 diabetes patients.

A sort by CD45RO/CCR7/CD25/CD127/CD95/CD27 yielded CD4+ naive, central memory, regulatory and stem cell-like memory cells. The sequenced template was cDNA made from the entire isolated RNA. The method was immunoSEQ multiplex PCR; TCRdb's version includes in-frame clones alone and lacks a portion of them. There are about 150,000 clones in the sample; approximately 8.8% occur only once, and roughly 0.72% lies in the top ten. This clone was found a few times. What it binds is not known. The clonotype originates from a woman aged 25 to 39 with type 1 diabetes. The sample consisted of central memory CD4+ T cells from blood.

The CDR3 nucleotides are TGCGCCAGCAGCTTAGCGGGAGTTTATGGTGAGCAGTTCTTC. Amino acid sequence: CASSLAGVYGEQFF. The chain is built from TRBV5-1 and TRBJ2-1, with 8 nucleotides matching TRBD2. The CDR3 is made up of 14 amino acids. J was trimmed by 9 bases and V by 2 bases; bases with no gene match: 7. The germline CDR1 and CDR2 sequences are SGHRS and YFSETQ.